This T cell receptor (beta chain) stems from a study of early T cells in non-severe SARS-CoV-2 infection. Unique molecular identifiers (one per individual cDNA molecule) were attached. TCRdb reprocessed the 5' RACE reads via MiXCR and lists one record per CDR3 protein. The sample has some 64,000 distinct CDR3 sequences, less than 9.5% seen once; the top ten hold roughly 13%. The table lists this clonotype with a few counts. V was pared by 5 bases and J by 4 bases, with 17 bases between. The V gene's germline CDR1 is SGHAT and CDR2 FQNNGV. CDR3 length: 15 amino acids. The rearrangement uses TRBV11-2 and TRBJ2-5; a weak D match, TRBD1 (5 bases). This clonotype originated in an adult who was a healthcare worker with PCR-confirmed SARS-CoV-2 infection or an uninfected control (not recorded which). The sequencing here drew on whole blood, taken at baseline. CDR3 region: CASSPRVGDGETQYF. The CDR3 nucleotides read TGTGCCAGCAGCCCCCGCGTAGGGGATGGAGAGACCCAGTACTTC.